This TCR beta chain derives from a study of T cell responses to AZD1222 COVID-19 vaccine. Study-level points and caveats: The study identified only a handful of AZD1222 recipients as seropositive at baseline. Every sample of the repertoires postdated the peak T cell response. At 160-218 and 743-854, vaccine-associated CD4 TCRs were dominant, and they spanned spike.

In regard to this clone: Its antigen is as yet unknown.

The method was immunoSEQ multiplex PCR; TCRdb's version includes in-frame clones alone and lacks a portion of them. The sample consists of under 150,000 clones, over 75% of them appearing once. The germline V gene has CDR1 SGHTA and CDR2 FQGTGA. This CDR3 has 12 amino acids. V was trimmed by 5 bases and J by 8 bases, leaving 10 bases between them. The chain is built from TRBV7-3 and TRBJ2-1; tentatively, D is TRBD2 (6 bases). This TCR derives from an adult who received the MenACWY meningococcal vaccine as a control. Material: peripheral blood, obtained 28 days after the second dose of the MenACWY control vaccine. The CDR3 protein is CASSRESHEQFF. DNA of the CDR3: TGTGCCAGCAGCCGGGAGTCGCATGAGCAGTTCTTC.